This record concerns one T cell receptor (beta chain) sequence. Its cognate antigen is unknown. This specimen comes from a study of cytomegalovirus exposure and HLA in healthy donors. At the level of the study: Genotyping showed 75% to 90% of about 370 donors falling in the Caucasian-associated ancestry cluster. General observations from the study: In a later analysis, the majority of CMV-associated beta chains seemingly showed HLA restriction.

Primers: 60 Vbeta forward and 13 Jbeta reverse. Only in-frame clones appear in the TCRdb table, and some are missing; sequencing was by immunoSEQ multiplex PCR. The sample has more than 85,000 clones; around four fifths are singletons. The V and J ends lost 8 bases and 4 bases respectively, with 17 bases between them. This CDR3 has 13 amino acids. Germline CDR1 and CDR2: SQVTM and ANQGSEA. Each of the donors was a healthy bone marrow donor. Whereas donors were nominally healthy upon sampling, unrecorded immune exposures were probable. Specimen: PBMCs. This clonotype originated in a man aged 40-49 years in good health and CMV-seronegative. The chain employs TRBV29-1 and TRBJ1-1; D possibly corresponds to TRBD1 (5 bases). CDR3 nucleotide sequence: TGCAGCACACAAGGGTCGGGGGGCACTGAAGCTTTCTTT. As protein: CSTQGSGGTEAFF.